A single sample is the source of the 27 T cell receptor beta chains below, sequenced in a study of post-analysis software for immune sequencing data. Study-level findings and limits: About five TRBV segments appeared more often in patients than in controls, and TRBV5-6, TRBV5-1 and TRBV20-1 were among these.

Unique-molecular-identifier-tagged TCR beta cDNA libraries were used. Using its own MiXCR run on the PCR reads, TCRdb lists one record per CDR3 protein. The sample lists about 540,000 distinct CDR3 sequences, around a third seen once, with about 5.6% in the top ten. No antigen is known for these receptors. Sequenced input: blood. Source of these receptors: a girl between 2 and 17 years old with multiple sclerosis.

The J gene is TRBJ1-5, the V gene TRBV27; no firm D call. The V end lost 9 bases, the J end lost 3 bases, and 24 bases lay between the germline ends. The length of the CDR3 is 17 residues. The germline gives CDR1 MNHEY, CDR2 SMNVEV (reference sequence). CDR3 loop: CASRRSSIVSSNQPQHF. CDR3 DNA: TGTGCCAGTAGGAGATCCTCTATCGTCTCTTCCAATCAGCCCCAGCATTTT.

This clonotype was detected only a few times. This rearrangement joins TRBV12-3 or TRBV12-4 to TRBJ2-3, with D possibly TRBD1 on 5 matching bases. Trimming shortened V by 0 bases and J by 7 bases, and 14 bases separated the two germline ends. The CDR3 consists of 15 residues. CDR3 loop: CASSLAQAGSNTQYF. The CDR3 region has the DNA TGTGCCAGCAGTTTAGCGCAGGCAGGGTCTAATACGCAGTATTTT.

This clonotype was observed a handful of times. CDR3 DNA: TGTGCCAGCAGTTTAGCACTAAACTATGGCTACACCTTC. It specifies CASSLALNYGYTF. This chain connects TRBV12-3 or TRBV12-4 to TRBJ1-2; unclear D gene. V shed 0 bases and J shed 2 bases, with 4 bases lying between them. CDR3 length: 13 residues.

This clonotype was seen more than once but under ten times. This chain uses TRBV7-9 with TRBJ1-2; the D gene is possibly TRBD1 (5 bases). Germline CDR1 is SEHNR and CDR2 is FQNEAQ (reference sequence). Trimming shortened V by 5 bases and J by 2 bases, and 18 bases separated the two germline ends. The CDR3 covers 16 residues. CDR3 amino acids: CASSPPQGKGNYGYTF. The CDR3 DNA sequence: TGTGCCAGCAGCCCCCCCCAGGGTAAAGGAAACTATGGCTACACCTTC.

The V call is TRBV5-1, the J call TRBJ2-7; TRBD1 matches 9 bases. After removal of 4 bases from V and 2 bases from J, the junction contained 7 bases not matched to a gene. The CDR3 length is 15 residues. The germline CDR1 and CDR2 sequences are SGHRS and YFSETQ. CDR3 amino acids: CASSLQDRGPYEQYF. Written as DNA, the CDR3 is TGCGCCAGCAGCCTACAGGACAGGGGACCCTACGAGCAGTACTTC.

This clonotype appeared many times. The gene calls are TRBV6-1 and TRBJ1-2; 11 nucleotides line up with TRBD1. With V trimmed by 3 bases and J by 4 bases, 4 bases remained unmatched. This CDR3 comprises 15 residues. Germline V gives CDR1 MNHNS, CDR2 SASEGT. CDR3 in DNA: TGTGCCAGCAGTGAGCGGACAGGGGGCCCCTATGGCTACACCTTC. Its protein product is CASSERTGGPYGYTF.

V is TRBV6-1 and J is TRBJ2-7; D gene uncertain. The CDR3 loop spans 14 amino acids. V lost 3 bases and J lost 1, with 10 bases in between. Germline V lookup: CDR1 MNHNS, CDR2 SASEGT. CDR3: CASSDVLLSYEQYF. The DNA for the CDR3 is TGTGCCAGCAGTGACGTCCTTCTTTCCTACGAGCAGTACTTC.

Only a few counts were recorded for this clonotype. This chain links TRBV5-1 with TRBJ2-5; D possibly matches TRBD1 or TRBD2 (5 bases each). Germline values: CDR1 SGHRS, CDR2 YFSETQ. The CDR3 is made up of 14 amino acids. Trimming took 0 bases from V and 1 from J, leaving 7 bases between them. DNA for the CDR3: TGCGCCAGCAGCTTGGGAGGGACCCAAGAGACCCAGTACTTC. The encoded protein is CASSLGGTQETQYF.

This clonotype came up a few times. The chain links TRBV20-1 to TRBJ2-4, with 15 bases aligning to TRBD2. Germline V lookup: CDR1 DFQATT, CDR2 SNEGSKA (reference sequence). The CDR3 loop spans 15 amino acids. With V trimmed by 5 bases and J by 13 bases, 12 bases remained unmatched. The CDR3 spells CSAPPRGLAGGRQYF. The CDR3 DNA is TGCAGTGCTCCTCCTCGGGGACTAGCGGGGGGCCGGCAGTACTTC.

This clonotype has a handful of counts. The chain is built from TRBV7-8 and TRBJ1-5; no reliable D call. Trimming cost V 3 bases and J 2 bases, with 17 bases left between them. Germline V gene sequence: CDR1 SGHVS, CDR2 FQNEAQ. CDR3 length: 17 residues. The CDR3 DNA reads as TGTGCCAGCAGCTTTTTAGTTTTTGCGGCGCGCAATCAGCCCCAGCATTTT. Protein: CASSFLVFAARNQPQHF.

A note on this clonotype: Germline and junction disagree at one end, which may indicate a read error. The rearrangement joins TRBV5-1 to TRBJ2-4; TRBD2 might be the D (6 bases). The J call is doubtful: the DNA matches TRBJ2-5 better. Germline CDR1 SGHRS, CDR2 YFSETQ. The CDR3 length is 14 residues. In DNA form, the CDR3 reads TGCGCCAGCAACTTGGAGGGAAAACAAGAGACCCAGTACTTC. Its protein product is CASNLEGKQETQYF.

The V and J genes are TRBV15 and TRBJ2-3; D gene uncertain. This CDR3 is built from 13 residues. With 2 bases removed from V and 11 bases from J, the gap between germline ends came to 14 bases. The germline gives CDR1 LNHNV, CDR2 YYDKDF (reference sequence). The CDR3 DNA is TGTGCCACCAGCAGACTAACGGCTAATAGGCAGTATTTT. It encodes CATSRLTANRQYF. Drawing the rest from reference TRBV15 and TRBJ2-3, the complete variable domain is DAMVIQNPRYQVTQFGKPVTLSCSQTLNHNVMYWYQQKSSQAPKLLFHYYDKDFNNEADTPDNFQSRRPNTSFCFLDIRSPGLGDTAMYLCATSRLTANRQYFGPGTRLTVL.

The sample holds a few counts of this clonotype. The V gene is TRBV3-1, the J gene TRBJ1-2; no clear D. CDR1 LGHDT and CDR2 YNNKEL come from the germline V gene (reference sequence). Trimming removed 3 bases from V and 4 bases from J, with 12 bases in between. This CDR3 has 14 residues. Written as DNA, the CDR3 is TGTGCCAGCAGCCACGTAGGACTGCCCTATGGCTACACCTTC. Protein: CASSHVGLPYGYTF.

The chain joins TRBV3-1 to TRBJ1-2; 7 bases are shared with TRBD1. The V gene's germline CDR1 is LGHDT and CDR2 YNNKEL (reference sequence). The CDR3 is 14 residues long. V lost 4 bases to trimming and J lost 6 bases; unmatched junction nucleotides: 8. DNA for the CDR3: TGTGCCAGCAGCCGCGACAGGGCCCGGCATGGCTACACCTTC. It is translated as CASSRDRARHGYTF.

This clonotype was counted ten times or more. The chain has TRBV4-2 and TRBJ1-2, with 10 bases fitting TRBD1. The germline CDR1 and CDR2 sequences are LGHNA and YNFKEQ. With V trimmed by 3 bases and J by 5 bases, 3 bases remained unmatched. This CDR3 contains 14 residues. CDR3 DNA: TGTGCCAGCAGCCAGGACAGGGGGGAGTATGGCTACACCTTC. Its translation is CASSQDRGEYGYTF.

This clonotype was seen a handful of times. The rearrangement uses TRBV14 and TRBJ2-5; 11 bases align to TRBD2. This CDR3 has 15 amino acids. CDR1 is SGHDN and CDR2 is FVKESK in the germline V gene. Trimming at V came to 4 bases and at J to 4 bases, leaving 5 bases not matched to a gene. CDR3 amino acids: CASSPSLAGGETQYF. The CDR3, as DNA: TGTGCCAGCAGCCCAAGTCTAGCGGGAGGAGAGACCCAGTACTTC.

The chain is built from TRBV6-2 or TRBV6-3 and TRBJ1-2; D remains unclear. From germline, CDR1 is MNHEY and CDR2 SVGEGT. The CDR3 is 18 residues long. The V and J ends lost 0 bases and 3 bases respectively, with 20 bases between them. CDR3 protein: CASSYSPGVRLQDYGYTF. The CDR3 region has the DNA TGTGCCAGCAGTTACTCGCCGGGAGTTCGATTGCAGGACTATGGCTACACCTTC.

The chain joins TRBV11-2 to TRBJ2-3, with 12 bases matching TRBD1. This CDR3 is 17 amino acids long. Germline V lookup: CDR1 SGHAT, CDR2 FQNNGV. V gave up 6 bases and J gave up 4 bases; unmatched junction bases: 11. The CDR3 is CASRSPPGQGASDTQYF. In nucleotides, the CDR3 is TGTGCCAGCAGATCTCCTCCGGGACAGGGGGCATCAGATACGCAGTATTTT. The variable domain in full, with the rest retrieved from reference TRBV11-2 and TRBJ2-3, is EAGVAQSPRYKIIEKRQSVAFWCNPISGHATLYWYQQILGQGPKLLIQFQNNGVVDDSQLPKDRFSAERLKGVDSTLKIQPAKLEDSAVYLCASRSPPGQGASDTQYFGPGTRLTVL.

Only a few counts were recorded for this clonotype. This chain joins TRBV6-5 and TRBJ2-5; D may be TRBD2 (5 bases). The V gene lost 6 bases and the J gene lost 5 bases, with 19 bases spanning the gap. CDR1 MNHEY and CDR2 SVGAGI come from the germline V gene. CDR3 length: 15 residues. The CDR3 region is CASRAQRRPGETQYF. CDR3 nucleotides: TGTGCCAGCAGGGCTCAGCGGCGACCCGGTGAGACCCAGTACTTC.

Worth noting for this clonotype: A read error may be the cause here, since a much bigger clone is one base away. This chain connects TRBV7-8 to TRBJ2-5, with TRBD2 matching over 7 bases. V dropped 0 bases and J dropped 11; count of bases not matched to a gene: 12. The CDR3 spans 15 residues. Per the germline V gene, CDR1 is SGHVS and CDR2 is FQNEAQ. The CDR3 bases are TGTGCCAGCAGCTTAGCGGAAGGGGACTACAATGAGCAGTACTTC. Its protein product is CASSLAEGDYNEQYF.

Notes on this clonotype: One end of the junction fails to match germline, which may point to a read error. The rearrangement joins TRBV5-1 to TRBJ2-5; possibly TRBD2 for D (6 bases). The CDR3 runs 15 residues. From germline, CDR1 is SGHRS and CDR2 YFSETQ. The CDR3 sequence: CVSSAPRSGLWTQYF. Here the CDR3 DNA reads TGCGTCAGCAGCGCCCCTCGGAGCGGGTTATGGACCCAGTACTTC. Filled out from reference TRBV5-1 and TRBJ2-5, the complete variable domain reads KAGVTQTPRYLIKTRGQQVTLSCSPISGHRSVSWYQQTPGQGLQFLFEYFSETQRNKGNFPGRFSGRQFSNSRSEMNVSTLELGDSALYLCVSSAPRSGLWTQYFGPGTRLLVL.

Of note for this clonotype: A read error may be the cause here, since a much bigger clone is one base away. The chain recombines TRBV5-1 with TRBJ2-1; D might be TRBD1 or TRBD2, each matching 5 bases. This CDR3 has 15 residues. The germline V gene has CDR1 SGHRS and CDR2 YFSETQ. CDR3: CASSLGGNSYNEQIF. The CDR3 DNA reads as TGCGCCAGCAGCTTGGGGGGGAACTCCTACAATGAGCAGATCTTC.

This chain uses TRBV27 with TRBJ1-2, with TRBD1 as a possible D gene (5 bases). V was shortened by 3 bases and J by 7 bases, with 9 bases between the two germline ends. The V gene's germline CDR1 is MNHEY and CDR2 SMNVEV (reference sequence). The CDR3 spans 12 residues. The CDR3 region has the DNA TGTGCCAGCAGTTTTACGGGGGGTGGCTACACCTTC. Residues: CASSFTGGGYTF.

The chain joins TRBV10-3 to TRBJ1-5, with D possibly TRBD1 on 5 matching bases. This CDR3 region has 13 residues. The germline V and J ends were trimmed by 11 bases and 2 bases, with 13 bases remaining between them. Looked up from germline, CDR1 is ENHRY and CDR2 is SYGVKD. Written as DNA, the CDR3 is TGTGCCGTCCGGGGCGAAGGCAATCAGCCCCAGCATTTT. It is translated as CAVRGEGNQPQHF.

The chain couples TRBV9 to TRBJ1-6; 8 bases are a match to TRBD1. The CDR3 runs 16 residues. Germline V gene sequence: CDR1 SGDLS, CDR2 YYNGEE. The J segment lost 8 bases and the V segment lost 4 bases, leaving 11 bases of the junction unmatched. The CDR3 sequence: CASSPGGTGFDSPLHF. CDR3 bases: TGTGCCAGCAGCCCAGGAGGGACAGGATTTGATTCACCCCTCCACTTT.

This clonotype has more than one count but fewer than ten. V usage is TRBV14 and J usage is TRBJ2-1; 9 bases line up with TRBD2. Germline assignment: CDR1 SGHDN and CDR2 FVKESK. The length of the CDR3 is 16 residues. V was pared by 4 bases and J by 2 bases, with 6 bases of the junction left unmatched. DNA for the CDR3: TGTGCCAGCAGCCCCCGTCTAGCGGGGACCTACAATGAGCAGTTCTTC. Amino acids: CASSPRLAGTYNEQFF.

The genes are TRBV5-1 and TRBJ1-2; D gene unclear. Trimming took 4 bases from V and 3 from J, leaving 13 bases between them. CDR3 size: 14 residues. CDR1 is SGHRS and CDR2 is YFSETQ in the germline V gene. Written as DNA, the CDR3 is TGCGCCAGCAGCCTGACGGACCAATACTATGGCTACACCTTC. Its translation is CASSLTDQYYGYTF. Looking up the rest from reference TRBV5-1 and TRBJ1-2 gives the full variable domain: KAGVTQTPRYLIKTRGQQVTLSCSPISGHRSVSWYQQTPGQGLQFLFEYFSETQRNKGNFPGRFSGRQFSNSRSEMNVSTLELGDSALYLCASSLTDQYYGYTFGSGTRLTVV.